At least ten counts were recorded for the clone carrying this TCR beta chain. The germline gives CDR1 MRHNA, CDR2 SNTAGT. CDR3 length: 17 residues. Trimming stripped 5 bases from V and 0 bases from J, with 17 bases between. Profiled with immunoSEQ multiplex PCR; TCRdb holds only in-frame clones, not every one. This sample carries approximately 82,000 clones, 60% to 65% of them seen once, and the ten largest clones take under 65%. The source of the sample is a study of shared clonotypes between healthy human individuals. Study information: The donor group consisted of two women and three men, aged 18 to 49.

What was sequenced was memory CD8+ T cells sorted from blood. Subset of the sample: CD45RO+ cells pooled with CCR7-negative TemRA cells. This chain joins TRBV6-4 and TRBJ1-5; a possible D gene is TRBD1 (5 bases). The sequence derives from a man younger than 45 in good health. This chain's CDR3 is CASSFHPGPYSNQPQHF. The DNA for the CDR3 is TGTGCCAGCAGTTTTCATCCGGGACCCTATAGCAATCAGCCCCAGCATTTT.